The clone carrying this T cell receptor (beta chain) was seen at least ten times. Its antigen is still unknown. The CDR3 runs to 14 residues. Trimming took 3 bases from V and 8 from J; bases not matched to a gene: 6. This record comes from a study of CD8 T cells in ankylosing spondylitis. Whole-study results and caveats: In peripheral blood, disease-linked CD8+ clones occurred at relatively low frequencies.

Each CDR3 protein is one row after TCRdb ran MiXCR on the 5' RACE reads. In the table there are roughly 150,000 distinct CDR3 sequences, around 9.6% of which are singletons. V is TRBV12-3 or TRBV12-4 and J is TRBJ2-1; TRBD2 matches 8 bases. This receptor was taken from a female donor with ankylosing spondylitis or in good health (not recorded which). Material: blood, either unsorted or a sorted T cell fraction (not recorded which). As DNA, the CDR3 is TGTGCCAGCAGTTTCAGCGGGAGTCTGGATGAGCAGTTCTTC. It yields the protein CASSFSGSLDEQFF.